Below are 9 T cell receptor beta chains sequenced from a single sample in a study of CD8+ T cells in alopecia areata. Noted treatment: oral pan-JAK inhibitor, 5-10 mg twice daily. Sequencing used cDNA as its template, made by extracting RNA and reverse transcribing it. Assay: immunoSEQ multiplex PCR; the TCRdb copy retains only in-frame clones and omits some. The table records about 300,000 clones, roughly 50% of them present only once. Sequencing was performed on CD4+ T cells sorted from blood, taken at week 24, from a patient treated with tofacitinib. The receptor source for this set is a human donor with alopecia areata.

The chain carries TRBV7-8 and TRBJ2-7; 7 nucleotides line up with TRBD1. CDR1 is SGHVS, CDR2 FQNEAQ, per germline. CDR3 length: 19 amino acids. V dropped 2 bases and J dropped 4; count of bases not matched to a gene: 20. CDR3 nucleotides: TGTGCCAGCAGCTTAATAACAGGGGCGACCTCCGTGAAAATGTACGAGCAGTACTTC. Encoded protein: CASSLITGATSVKMYEQYF.

V is TRBV7-2 and J is TRBJ2-3, with 14 positions matching TRBD2. Germline lookup yields CDR1 SGHTA and CDR2 FQGNSA. The CDR3 covers 18 residues. V was clipped by 3 bases and J by 3 bases; unmatched bases: 8. As DNA, the CDR3 is TGTGCCAGCAGCTTGCCGGGACTAGCGGGGGTGGGGACAGATACGCAGTATTTT. This gives the protein CASSLPGLAGVGTDTQYF.

The chain has TRBV7-9 and TRBJ2-1, with 7 bases identical to TRBD2. Per the germline V gene, CDR1 is SEHNR and CDR2 is FQNEAQ (reference sequence). This CDR3 has 16 amino acids. V trimming: 4 bases; J trimming: 0 bases; junction bases outside the gene matches: 6. This CDR3 is CASSSLRGSSYNEQFF. CDR3 DNA: TGTGCCAGCAGCTCCTTGCGGGGGAGCTCCTACAATGAGCAGTTCTTC.

The chain has TRBV30 and TRBJ1-2; D perhaps matches TRBD1 (6 bases). Deletions cut 4 bases from V and 5 bases from J, with 14 bases between. This CDR3 region has 13 residues. The germline V gene encodes CDR1 GTSNPN and CDR2 SVGIG (reference sequence). This chain's CDR3 is CAWIPGAGYGYTF. For the CDR3, the DNA is TGTGCCTGGATTCCGGGGGCTGGGTATGGCTACACCTTC.

The rearrangement joins TRBV2 to TRBJ1-4; D unresolved. The CDR3 has 14 residues. The germline V and J ends were trimmed by 6 bases and 0 bases, with 8 bases remaining between them. CDR1 is SNHLY, CDR2 FYNNEI, per germline. CDR3 sequence (DNA): TGTGCCAGCAGCGCAACCGCAACTAATGAAAAACTGTTTTTT. Residues: CASSATATNEKLFF.

The chain uses TRBV4-1 and TRBJ1-2, with TRBD1 matching over 8 bases. Germline-derived CDR1 and CDR2 are MGHRA and YSYEKL. There are 15 residues in the CDR3. V shed 3 bases and J 2 bases; nucleotides not matched to a gene: 5. CDR3 amino acids: CASSQPTGANYGYTF. Here the CDR3 DNA reads TGCGCCAGCAGCCAGCCGACAGGGGCGAACTATGGCTACACCTTC.

CDR3 DNA sequence: TGTGCCAGCAGTTTTAGGACAGGAACCTACGAGCAGTACTTC. Its translation is CASSFRTGTYEQYF. The chain employs TRBV27 and TRBJ2-7; 7 bases match TRBD1. The CDR3 consists of 14 residues. Losses at the gene ends were 3 bases for V and 2 bases for J; bases not matched to a gene: 4. In germline, CDR1 is MNHEY, CDR2 SMNVEV (reference sequence).

The V gene is TRBV11-2, the J gene TRBJ2-5, with a possible D match to TRBD1 (6 bases). CDR1 is SGHAT and CDR2 is FQNNGV in the germline V gene. V dropped 0 bases and J dropped 0 bases, with 8 bases sitting between them. This CDR3 is 15 amino acids long. This CDR3 reads CASSLDGGNQETQYF. The CDR3 nucleotides read TGTGCCAGCAGCTTAGATGGGGGCAACCAAGAGACCCAGTACTTC.

The chain links TRBV30 to TRBJ1-6, with a tentative D call TRBD1 (6 bases). With 1 base removed from V and 3 bases from J, the gap between germline ends came to 7 bases. CDR1 and CDR2 (germline): GTSNPN, SVGIG (reference sequence). The CDR3 is 14 amino acids. CDR3 loop: CAWSGQVYNSPLHF. The CDR3 DNA is TGTGCCTGGAGTGGACAGGTCTATAATTCACCCCTCCACTTT.